The clone carrying this TCR beta chain was detected many times. The target antigen is unknown. Researchers amplified the TCR beta CDR3 regions from RNA transcripts. TCR CDR3 underwent first-round RT-PCR with the HTBI primer set. Each CDR3 protein gets one entry after TCRdb re-called the multiplex PCR reads with MiXCR. The sample includes around 340,000 distinct CDR3 sequences, roughly 18% of them seen just once. The CDR3 spans 14 residues. Trimming cost V 4 bases and J 2 bases; bases outside gene matches: 6. Germline V CDR1 and CDR2: SGHRS, YFSETQ. For ophthalmopathy patients, the Clinical Activity Score was at least 3 and the NOSPECS grade at least 4; duration was under 3 months. The diagnostic basis comprised clinical symptoms, serum thyroxine and TRAb, thyroid ultrasound and orbital computed tomography. PBMCs were obtained from about 10 ml fresh peripheral blood. The data are from a study of T cells in Graves' hyperthyroidism and ophthalmopathy.

Overall study findings and caveats: Within blood appeared most thyroid clonotypes that had expanded above 0.001.

V is TRBV5-1 and J is TRBJ2-7, with 7 bases that match TRBD1. Sequenced material: blood. This receptor was obtained from a woman aged 40 to 50 with Graves' ophthalmopathy. This CDR3 reads CASSTRDSPYEQYF. As DNA, the CDR3 is TGCGCCAGCAGCACCCGGGACAGCCCCTACGAGCAGTACTTC. The full variable domain, with the rest looked up from reference TRBV5-1 and TRBJ2-7, is KAGVTQTPRYLIKTRGQQVTLSCSPISGHRSVSWYQQTPGQGLQFLFEYFSETQRNKGNFPGRFSGRQFSNSRSEMNVSTLELGDSALYLCASSTRDSPYEQYFGPGTRLTVT.